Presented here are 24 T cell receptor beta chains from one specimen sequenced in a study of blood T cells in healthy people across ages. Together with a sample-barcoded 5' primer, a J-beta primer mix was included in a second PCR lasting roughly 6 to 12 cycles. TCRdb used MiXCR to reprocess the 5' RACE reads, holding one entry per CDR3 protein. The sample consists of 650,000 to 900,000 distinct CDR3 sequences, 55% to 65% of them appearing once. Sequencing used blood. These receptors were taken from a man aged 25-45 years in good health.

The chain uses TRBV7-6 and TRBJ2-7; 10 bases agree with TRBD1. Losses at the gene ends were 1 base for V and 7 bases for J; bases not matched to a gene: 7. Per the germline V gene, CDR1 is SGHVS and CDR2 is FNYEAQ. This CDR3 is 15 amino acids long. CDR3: CASSLGDRGVGEQYF. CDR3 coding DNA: TGTGCCAGCAGCTTAGGGGACAGGGGAGTGGGAGAGCAGTACTTC. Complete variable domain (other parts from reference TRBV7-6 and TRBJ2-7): GAGVSQSPRYKVTKRGQDVALRCDPISGHVSLYWYRQALGQGPEFLTYFNYEAQQDKSGLPNDRFSAERPEGSISTLTIQRTEQRDSAMYRCASSLGDRGVGEQYFGPGTRLTVT.

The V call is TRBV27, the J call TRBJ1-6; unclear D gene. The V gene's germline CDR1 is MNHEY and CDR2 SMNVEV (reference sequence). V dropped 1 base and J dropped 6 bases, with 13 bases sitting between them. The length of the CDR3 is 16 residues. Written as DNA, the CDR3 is TGTGCCAGCAGTTTATTAGAAGCCTTAGGTAATTCACCCCTCCACTTT. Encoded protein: CASSLLEALGNSPLHF.

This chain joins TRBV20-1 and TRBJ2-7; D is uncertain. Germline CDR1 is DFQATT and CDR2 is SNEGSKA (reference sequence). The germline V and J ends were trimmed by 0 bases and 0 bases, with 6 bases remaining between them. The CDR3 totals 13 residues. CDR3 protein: CSAREGFSYEQYF. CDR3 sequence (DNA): TGCAGTGCTAGAGAGGGGTTCTCCTACGAGCAGTACTTC.

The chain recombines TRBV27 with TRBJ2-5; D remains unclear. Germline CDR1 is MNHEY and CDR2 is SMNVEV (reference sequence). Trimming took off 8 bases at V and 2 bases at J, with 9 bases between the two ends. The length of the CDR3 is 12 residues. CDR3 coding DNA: TGTGCCAGCGTTTCTAGGCAAGAGACCCAGTACTTC. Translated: CASVSRQETQYF.

For the CDR3, the DNA is TGCAGTGCCTCTACTCCATTTAGCGGGGGGTACGATACGCAGTATTTT. This codes for CSASTPFSGGYDTQYF. The chain joins TRBV20-1 to TRBJ2-3, with 10 bases fitting TRBD2. Per germline, CDR1 DFQATT and CDR2 SNEGSKA (reference sequence). This CDR3 region has 16 residues. V dropped 6 bases and J dropped 6; count of bases not matched to a gene: 15.

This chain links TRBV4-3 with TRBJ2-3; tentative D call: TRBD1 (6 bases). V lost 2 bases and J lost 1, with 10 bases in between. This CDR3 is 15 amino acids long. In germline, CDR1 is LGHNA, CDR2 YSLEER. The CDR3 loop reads CASSQRQVGTDTQYF. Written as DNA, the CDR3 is TGCGCCAGCAGCCAACGACAGGTCGGCACAGATACGCAGTATTTT.

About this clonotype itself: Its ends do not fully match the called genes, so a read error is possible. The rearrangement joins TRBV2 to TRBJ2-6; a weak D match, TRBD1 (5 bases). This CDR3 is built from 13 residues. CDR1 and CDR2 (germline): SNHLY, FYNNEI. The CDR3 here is CASGVAGAKVLTF. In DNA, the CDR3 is TGTGCCAGCGGCGTAGCTGGGGCCAAAGTCCTGACTTTC. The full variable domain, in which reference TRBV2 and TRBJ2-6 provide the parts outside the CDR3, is EPEVTQTPSHQVTQMGQEVILRCVPISNHLYFYWYRQILGQKVEFLVSFYNNEISEKSEIFDDQFSVERPDGSNFTLKIRSTKLEDSAMYFCASGVAGAKVLTFGAGSRLTVL.

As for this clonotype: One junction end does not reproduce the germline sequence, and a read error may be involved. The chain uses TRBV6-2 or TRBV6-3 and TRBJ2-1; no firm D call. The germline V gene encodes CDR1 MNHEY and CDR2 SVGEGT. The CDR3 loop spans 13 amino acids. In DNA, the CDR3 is TGTGCCGGCAGTTACACAGAATACAATGAGCAGTTCTTC. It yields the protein CAGSYTEYNEQFF.

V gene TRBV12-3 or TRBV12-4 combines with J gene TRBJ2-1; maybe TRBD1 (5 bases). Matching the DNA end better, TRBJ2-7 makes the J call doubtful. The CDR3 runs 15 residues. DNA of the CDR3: TGTGCCAGCAGTTTAGCGCGGACACTCTACAATGAGCAGTACTTC. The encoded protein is CASSLARTLYNEQYF.

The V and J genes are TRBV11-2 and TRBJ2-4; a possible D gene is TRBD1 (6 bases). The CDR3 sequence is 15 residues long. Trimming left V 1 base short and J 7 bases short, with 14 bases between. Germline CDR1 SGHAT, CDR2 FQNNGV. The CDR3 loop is CASSLVGGQGNIQYF. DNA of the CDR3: TGTGCCAGCAGCTTAGTAGGGGGTCAGGGGAACATTCAGTACTTC.

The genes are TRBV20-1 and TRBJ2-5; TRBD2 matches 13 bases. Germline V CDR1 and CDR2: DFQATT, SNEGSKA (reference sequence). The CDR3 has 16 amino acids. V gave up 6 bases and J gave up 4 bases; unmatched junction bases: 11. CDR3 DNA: TGCAGTGCCAACCCCGGACTAGCGGGGGATGCAGAGACCCAGTACTTC. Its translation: CSANPGLAGDAETQYF.

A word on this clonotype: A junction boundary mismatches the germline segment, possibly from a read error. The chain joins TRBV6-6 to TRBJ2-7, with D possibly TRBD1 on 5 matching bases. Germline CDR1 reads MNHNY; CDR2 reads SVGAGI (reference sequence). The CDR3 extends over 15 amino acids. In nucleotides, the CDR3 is TGTGCCGGCAGTTCCCGTGGGCAGGGATACTACGAGCAGTACTTC. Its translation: CAGSSRGQGYYEQYF.

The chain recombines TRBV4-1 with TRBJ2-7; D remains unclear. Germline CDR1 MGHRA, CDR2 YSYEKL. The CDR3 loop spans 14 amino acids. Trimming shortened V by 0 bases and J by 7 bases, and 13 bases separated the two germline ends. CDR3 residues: CASSQDRRRTEQYF. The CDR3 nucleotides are TGCGCCAGCAGCCAAGATCGGCGGCGTACAGAGCAGTACTTC.

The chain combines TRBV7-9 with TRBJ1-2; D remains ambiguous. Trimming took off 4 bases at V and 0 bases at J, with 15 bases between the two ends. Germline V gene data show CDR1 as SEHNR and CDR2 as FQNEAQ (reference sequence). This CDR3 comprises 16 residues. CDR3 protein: CASSSPRTEANYGYTF. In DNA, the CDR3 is TGTGCCAGCAGCTCGCCCCGGACCGAAGCTAACTATGGCTACACCTTC.

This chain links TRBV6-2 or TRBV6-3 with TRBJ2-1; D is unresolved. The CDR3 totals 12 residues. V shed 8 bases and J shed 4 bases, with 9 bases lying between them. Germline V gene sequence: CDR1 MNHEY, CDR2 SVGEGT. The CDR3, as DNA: TGTGCCAGCGGGGTGGTTTACAATGAGCAGTTCTTC. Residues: CASGVVYNEQFF.

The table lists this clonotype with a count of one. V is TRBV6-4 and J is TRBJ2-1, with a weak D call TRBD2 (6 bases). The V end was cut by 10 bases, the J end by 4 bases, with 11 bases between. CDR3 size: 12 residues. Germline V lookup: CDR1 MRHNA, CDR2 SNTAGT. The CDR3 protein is CANPGLYNEQFF. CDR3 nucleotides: TGTGCCAACCCGGGACTGTACAATGAGCAGTTCTTC.

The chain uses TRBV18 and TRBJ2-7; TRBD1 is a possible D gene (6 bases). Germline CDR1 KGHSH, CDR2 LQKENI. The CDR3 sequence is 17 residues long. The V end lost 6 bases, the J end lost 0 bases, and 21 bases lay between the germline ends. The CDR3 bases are TGTGCCAGCTCCCTGGGGCAGGGGAGATCCGACTCCTACGAGCAGTACTTC. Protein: CASSLGQGRSDSYEQYF. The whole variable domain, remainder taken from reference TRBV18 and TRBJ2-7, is NAGVMQNPRHLVRRRGQEARLRCSPMKGHSHVYWYRQLPEEGLKFMVYLQKENIIDESGMPKERFSAEFPKEGPSILRIQQVVRGDSAAYFCASSLGQGRSDSYEQYFGPGTRLTVT.

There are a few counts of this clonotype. CDR3 sequence: CASNQGQWGTEAFF. DNA of the CDR3: TGTGCCAGCAACCAGGGACAGTGGGGAACTGAAGCTTTCTTT. V usage is TRBV6-1 and J usage is TRBJ1-1; 7 nucleotides align to TRBD1. With V trimmed by 7 bases and J by 5 bases, 10 bases remained unmatched. Germline V gives CDR1 MNHNS, CDR2 SASEGT. This CDR3 is 14 amino acids long.

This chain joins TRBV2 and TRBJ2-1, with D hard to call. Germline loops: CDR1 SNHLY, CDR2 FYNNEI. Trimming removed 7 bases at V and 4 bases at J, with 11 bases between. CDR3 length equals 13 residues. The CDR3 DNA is TGTGCCAGCAAACAGAGCCCTTACAATGAGCAGTTCTTC. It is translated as CASKQSPYNEQFF.

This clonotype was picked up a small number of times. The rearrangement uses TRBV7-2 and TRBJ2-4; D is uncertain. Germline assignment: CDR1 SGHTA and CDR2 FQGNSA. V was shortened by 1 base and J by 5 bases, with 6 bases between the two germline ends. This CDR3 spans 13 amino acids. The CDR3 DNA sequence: TGTGCCAGCAGCTTAGGGGCTCAAAACATTCAGTACTTC. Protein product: CASSLGAQNIQYF.

For the CDR3, the DNA is TGTGCCAGCAGCCCTCGGGCAGGGGGAAGAGGCTGGAGCAATCAGCCCCAGCATTTT. Translation gives CASSPRAGGRGWSNQPQHF. This sequence joins TRBV7-9 and TRBJ1-5; 7 bases align to TRBD1. The CDR3 is 19 amino acids. J lost 1 base, V lost 5 bases, and 17 bases had no gene match. Germline V gene lookup returns CDR1 SEHNR and CDR2 FQNEAQ (reference sequence).

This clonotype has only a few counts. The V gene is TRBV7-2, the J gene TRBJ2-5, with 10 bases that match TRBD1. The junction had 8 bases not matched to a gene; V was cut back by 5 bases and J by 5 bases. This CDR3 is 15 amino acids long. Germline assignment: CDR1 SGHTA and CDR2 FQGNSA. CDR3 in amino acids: CASSARDRGSETQYF. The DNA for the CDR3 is TGTGCCAGCAGCGCCCGGGACAGGGGTTCGGAGACCCAGTACTTC. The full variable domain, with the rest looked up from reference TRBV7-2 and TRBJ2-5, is GAGVSQSPSNKVTEKGKDVELRCDPISGHTALYWYRQSLGQGLEFLIYFQGNSAPDKSGLPSDRFSAERTGGSVSTLTIQRTQQEDSAVYLCASSARDRGSETQYFGPGTRLLVL.

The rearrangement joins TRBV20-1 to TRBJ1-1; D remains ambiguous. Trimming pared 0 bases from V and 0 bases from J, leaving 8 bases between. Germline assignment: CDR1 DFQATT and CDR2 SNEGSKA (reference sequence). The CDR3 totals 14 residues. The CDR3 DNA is TGCAGTGCTAGAGATCTAGACATGAACACTGAAGCTTTCTTT. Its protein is CSARDLDMNTEAFF.

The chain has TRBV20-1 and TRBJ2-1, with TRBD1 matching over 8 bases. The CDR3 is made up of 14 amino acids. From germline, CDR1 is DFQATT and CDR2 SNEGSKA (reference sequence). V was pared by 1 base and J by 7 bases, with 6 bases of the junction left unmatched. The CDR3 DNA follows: TGCAGTGCTAGAGTGACAGGGGCCGTGAATGAGCAGTTCTTC. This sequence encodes CSARVTGAVNEQFF.